What follows are 20 T cell receptor beta chains derived from one specimen sequenced in a study of blood T cell repertoires in COVID-19. Clones were sequenced by immunoSEQ multiplex PCR, and TCRdb holds only the in-frame ones, with some missing. This table has 35,000 to 40,000 clones, 74% appearing once. Sequenced input: peripheral blood. These receptors all stem from a man between 65 and 85 years old with COVID-19, enrolled during active disease.

This rearrangement joins TRBV5-1 to TRBJ2-7; TRBD1 matches 7 bases. Germline values: CDR1 SGHRS, CDR2 YFSETQ. This CDR3 spans 15 amino acids. The junction had 11 bases not matched to a gene; V was cut back by 6 bases and J by 2 bases. CDR3 DNA sequence: TGCGCCAGCACCCCGAGAGGGGGCATTCCCTACGAGCAGTACTTC. Its protein product is CASTPRGGIPYEQYF.

V gene TRBV25-1 combines with J gene TRBJ1-2; possibly TRBD1 for D (6 bases). V lost 3 bases to trimming and J lost 2 bases, with 10 bases between them. This CDR3 region has 14 residues. Germline CDR1 is MGHDK and CDR2 is SYGVNS. The CDR3 sequence is CASSDWGRNYGYTF. The CDR3 DNA is TGTGCCAGCAGTGATTGGGGGCGAAACTATGGCTACACCTTC.

The chain is built from TRBV3-1 (or the pseudogene TRBV3-2) and TRBJ2-7; 8 bases are a match to TRBD2. Germline CDR1 reads LGHDT; CDR2 reads YNNKEL (reference sequence). CDR3 length equals 16 residues. V lost 0 bases and J lost 0; bases outside the gene matches: 4. CDR3 region: CASSQDLGTSSYEQYF. The CDR3 DNA follows: TGTGCCAGCAGCCAAGATCTCGGGACTAGCTCCTACGAGCAGTACTTC.

In the case of this clone: A junction boundary mismatches the germline segment, possibly from a read error. The J gene is TRBJ1-5, the V gene TRBV19, with TRBD1 identical over 8 bases. CDR3 length: 13 residues. Germline lookup yields CDR1 LNHDA and CDR2 SQIVND (reference sequence). The DNA of the CDR3 is TGTGCCAGTGGTGGGACAGGCAACCAGCCCCAGCATTTT. This sequence encodes CASGGTGNQPQHF.

The gene calls are TRBV6-2 or TRBV6-3 and TRBJ1-6, with a weak D call TRBD1 (5 bases). Germline V gene sequence: CDR1 MNHEY, CDR2 SVGEGT. The CDR3 sequence is 15 residues long. The V end was cut by 4 bases, the J end by 7 bases, with 14 bases between. CDR3 DNA sequence: TGTGCCAGCAGTTTGAGCGGGACGGAGAATTCACCCCTCCACTTT. This sequence encodes CASSLSGTENSPLHF.

The V and J genes are TRBV20-1 and TRBJ1-3; D is uncertain. Germline-derived CDR1 and CDR2 are DFQATT and SNEGSKA (reference sequence). This CDR3 comprises 11 residues. Trimming took 3 bases from V and 6 from J, leaving 6 bases between them. The CDR3 DNA follows: TGCAGTGCTAGTCTTTTAAACACCATATATTTT. It yields the protein CSASLLNTIYF.

This clone was counted only a few times. V usage is TRBV5-1 and J usage is TRBJ2-3, with TRBD2 matching over 9 bases. The V segment lost 3 bases and the J segment 4 bases; nucleotides outside the gene matches: 6. Germline CDR1 is SGHRS and CDR2 is YFSETQ. This CDR3 is 15 amino acids long. The CDR3 loop is CASSSGTSRADTQYF. The DNA for the CDR3 is TGCGCCAGCAGCTCCGGGACTAGCCGCGCAGATACGCAGTATTTT.

The chain combines TRBV6-2 or TRBV6-3 with TRBJ2-1, with 7 nucleotides matching TRBD2. CDR3 length: 16 residues. J lost 0 bases, V lost 8 bases, and 10 bases had no gene match. Germline loops: CDR1 MNHEY, CDR2 SVGEGT. CDR3 in amino acids: CASRLAGETSYNEQFF. In DNA, the CDR3 is TGTGCCAGCCGCCTGGCGGGGGAGACCTCCTACAATGAGCAGTTCTTC.

This rearrangement joins TRBV30 to TRBJ2-2, with D possibly being TRBD2 (6 bases). CDR1 is GTSNPN and CDR2 is SVGIG in the germline V gene (reference sequence). The CDR3 has 15 amino acids. V shed 4 bases and J shed 7 bases, with 19 bases lying between them. CDR3 amino acids: CAWMFGGVKGGELFF. The CDR3 DNA follows: TGTGCCTGGATGTTTGGAGGGGTGAAAGGCGGGGAGCTGTTTTTT.

This clone has a count of ten or more. DNA for the CDR3: TGCGCCAGCAGAGACAGTATACCAGCCTACGAGCAGTACTTC. Residues: CASRDSIPAYEQYF. The chain is built from TRBV5-1 and TRBJ2-7; perhaps TRBD1 as D (5 bases). The ends were cut back, 5 bases at V and 2 bases at J, with 14 bases in the middle. Germline V CDR1 and CDR2: SGHRS, YFSETQ. The CDR3 loop spans 14 amino acids.

This clone was counted between two and nine times. This chain joins TRBV12-3 or TRBV12-4 and TRBJ1-6; unclear D gene. The germline V and J ends were trimmed by 3 bases and 5 bases, with 5 bases remaining between them. The CDR3 is 13 residues long. CDR3 sequence (DNA): TGTGCCAGCAGTTTTAGTGATAATTCACCCCTCCACTTT. It specifies CASSFSDNSPLHF.

CDR3 region: CASSQAGGFGELFF. The CDR3 coding sequence is TGCGCCAGCAGCCAAGCAGGGGGGTTCGGGGAGCTGTTTTTT. The genes are TRBV4-1 and TRBJ2-2, with D possibly matching TRBD1 (7 bases). Germline CDR1 and CDR2: MGHRA and YSYEKL. The ends were cut back, 1 base at V and 7 bases at J, with 10 bases in the middle. CDR3 length: 14 residues.

The chain uses TRBV5-1 and TRBJ1-5; 7 nucleotides agree with TRBD1. CDR1 and CDR2 (germline): SGHRS, YFSETQ. Trimming cost V 0 bases and J 5 bases; bases outside gene matches: 5. The length of the CDR3 is 15 residues. The CDR3 coding sequence is TGCGCCAGCAGCTTGGCAGGCAGGGGGGATCAGCCCCAGCATTTT. Translated: CASSLAGRGDQPQHF. Combining the CDR3 with reference TRBV5-1 and TRBJ1-5 gives the whole variable domain KAGVTQTPRYLIKTRGQQVTLSCSPISGHRSVSWYQQTPGQGLQFLFEYFSETQRNKGNFPGRFSGRQFSNSRSEMNVSTLELGDSALYLCASSLAGRGDQPQHFGDGTRLSIL.

The gene calls are TRBV27 and TRBJ2-2; D unresolved. The germline V gene encodes CDR1 MNHEY and CDR2 SMNVEV (reference sequence). Trimming cost V 3 bases and J 8 bases, with 16 bases left between them. The CDR3 length is 15 residues. The CDR3 is CASSFRVSGSGELFF. DNA of the CDR3: TGTGCCAGCAGTTTTCGGGTGTCGGGTTCGGGGGAGCTGTTTTTT.

This chain links TRBV14 with TRBJ1-2, with D perhaps matching TRBD1 (5 bases). CDR1 is SGHDN and CDR2 is FVKESK in the germline V gene. V was clipped by 0 bases and J by 8 bases, with 16 bases between them. The CDR3 has 15 amino acids. CDR3 residues: CASSQDLRVQRGYTF. The CDR3 coding sequence is TGTGCCAGCAGCCAAGATCTCAGGGTACAACGGGGCTACACCTTC.

The chain joins TRBV7-9 to TRBJ2-1, with TRBD2 identical over 9 bases. V lost 5 bases to trimming and J lost 4 bases; unmatched junction nucleotides: 15. This CDR3 is 18 amino acids long. CDR1 is SEHNR, CDR2 FQNEAQ, per germline (reference sequence). CDR3 in amino acids: CASSPFKWVTSGYNEQFF. DNA of the CDR3: TGTGCCAGCAGCCCGTTTAAGTGGGTGACTAGCGGTTACAATGAGCAGTTCTTC.

The table lists this clone with a count of one. The J gene is TRBJ2-1, the V gene TRBV19, with D possibly being TRBD2 (5 bases). The CDR3 sequence is 14 residues long. V gave up 7 bases and J gave up 0 bases, with 10 bases separating them. Germline assignment: CDR1 LNHDA and CDR2 SQIVND (reference sequence). CDR3 in DNA: TGTGCCAGTAAGGCGGGCTTCTCCTACAATGAGCAGTTCTTC. Translating it yields CASKAGFSYNEQFF.

The gene calls are TRBV2 and TRBJ1-1; the D is unclear. The ends were cut back, 7 bases at V and 0 bases at J, with 12 bases in the middle. There are 14 residues in the CDR3. CDR1 is SNHLY and CDR2 is FYNNEI in the germline V gene. CDR3 nucleotide sequence: TGTGCCAGCATGCAGCGAGTTATGAACACTGAAGCTTTCTTT. This sequence encodes CASMQRVMNTEAFF.

V is TRBV7-8 and J is TRBJ2-2; 10 bases map to TRBD2. Germline V gene sequence: CDR1 SGHVS, CDR2 FQNEAQ. The CDR3 contains 17 residues. V lost 6 bases to trimming and J lost 2 bases; unmatched junction nucleotides: 9. The CDR3 bases are TGTGCCAGCAGTTCACCGGGACTAGCGATCAACACCGGGGAGCTGTTTTTT. Its translation is CASSSPGLAINTGELFF.

In DNA form, the CDR3 reads TGTGCCAGCAGCTCGCGTGGCACCGGGGAGCTGTTTTTT. It yields the protein CASSSRGTGELFF. The chain recombines TRBV12-3 or TRBV12-4 with TRBJ2-2; D is undetermined. Trimming cost V 6 bases and J 4 bases, with 9 bases left between them. The CDR3 totals 13 residues.